This paragraph covers one T cell receptor beta chain sequence. TCR beta VDJ and CDR3 profiles were obtained from a genomic DNA template. Each CDR3 protein is one row after TCRdb ran MiXCR on the reads. The data show about 400,000 distinct CDR3 sequences, 55% to 70% seen once. The sample is drawn from a study of CD8+CD57+ T cells in acquired aplastic anemia. Study-wide context: Isolated CD4+ and CD8+ cells, once sorted, yielded DNA averaging roughly 3.4 ug.

The CDR3 length is 15 residues. CDR1 and CDR2 from the germline V gene are MGHDK and SYGVNS. V trimming: 3 bases; J trimming: 8 bases; junction bases outside the gene matches: 11. This sequence was found in a human donor in good health, serving as a control. The chain couples TRBV25-1 to TRBJ1-1; 8 bases fit TRBD1. Sequenced input: sorted CD4+, CD8+, or CD8+CD57+ T cells (not recorded which) from PBMCs. In DNA form, the CDR3 reads TGTGCCAGCAGTGACTGGAGACAGGGGCCTACGGAAGCTTTCTTT. As protein: CASSDWRQGPTEAFF.